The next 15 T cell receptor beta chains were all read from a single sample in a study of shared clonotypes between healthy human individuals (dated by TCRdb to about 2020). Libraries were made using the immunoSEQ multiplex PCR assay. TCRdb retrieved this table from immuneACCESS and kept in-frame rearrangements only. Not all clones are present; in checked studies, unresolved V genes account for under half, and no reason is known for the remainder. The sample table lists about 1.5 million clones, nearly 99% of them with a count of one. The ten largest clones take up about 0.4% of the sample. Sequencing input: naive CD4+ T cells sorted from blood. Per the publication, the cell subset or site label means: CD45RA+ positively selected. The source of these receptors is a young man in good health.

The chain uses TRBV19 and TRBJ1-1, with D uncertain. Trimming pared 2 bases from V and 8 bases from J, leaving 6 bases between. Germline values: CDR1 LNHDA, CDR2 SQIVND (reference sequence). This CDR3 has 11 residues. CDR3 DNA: TGTGCCAGTAGTATAAAGTCAGAAGCTTTCTTT. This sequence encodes CASSIKSEAFF.

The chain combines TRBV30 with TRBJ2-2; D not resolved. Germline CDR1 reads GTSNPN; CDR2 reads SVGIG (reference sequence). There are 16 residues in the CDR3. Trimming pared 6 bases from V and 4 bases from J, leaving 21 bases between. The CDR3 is CACPVTPALVTGELFF. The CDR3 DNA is TGTGCCTGCCCGGTGACCCCCGCCTTAGTCACCGGGGAGCTGTTTTTT.

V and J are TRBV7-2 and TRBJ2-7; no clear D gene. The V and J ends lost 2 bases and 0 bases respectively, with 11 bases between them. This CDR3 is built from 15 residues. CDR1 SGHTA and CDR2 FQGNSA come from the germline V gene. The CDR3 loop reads CASSLLRLSSYEQYF. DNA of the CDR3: TGTGCCAGCAGCTTACTGCGGTTAAGCTCCTACGAGCAGTACTTC.

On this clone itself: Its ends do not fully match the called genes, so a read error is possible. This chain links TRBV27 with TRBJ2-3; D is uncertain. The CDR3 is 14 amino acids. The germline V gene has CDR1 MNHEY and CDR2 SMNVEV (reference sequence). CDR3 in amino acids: CATSLALWTDTQYF. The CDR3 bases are TGTGCCACCAGTCTCGCTTTATGGACAGATACGCAGTATTTT.

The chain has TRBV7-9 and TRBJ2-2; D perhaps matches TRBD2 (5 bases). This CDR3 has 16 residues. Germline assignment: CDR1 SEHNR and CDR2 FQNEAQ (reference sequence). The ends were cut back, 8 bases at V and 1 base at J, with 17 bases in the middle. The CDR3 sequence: CASVGEDGLNTGELFF. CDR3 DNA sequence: TGTGCCAGCGTGGGAGAGGACGGGCTGAACACCGGGGAGCTGTTTTTT.

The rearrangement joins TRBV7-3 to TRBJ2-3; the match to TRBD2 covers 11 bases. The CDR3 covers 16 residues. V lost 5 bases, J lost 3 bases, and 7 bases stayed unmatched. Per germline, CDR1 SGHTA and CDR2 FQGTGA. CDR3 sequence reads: CASSASLAGGTDTQYF. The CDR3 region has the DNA TGTGCCAGCAGCGCCTCCTTAGCGGGAGGGACAGATACGCAGTATTTT.

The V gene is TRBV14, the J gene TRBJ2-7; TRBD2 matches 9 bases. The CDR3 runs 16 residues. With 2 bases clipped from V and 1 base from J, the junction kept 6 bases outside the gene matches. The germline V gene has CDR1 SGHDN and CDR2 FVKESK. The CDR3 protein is CASSQLSGSLSYEQYF. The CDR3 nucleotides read TGTGCCAGCAGCCAACTTAGCGGGAGTTTGTCCTACGAGCAGTACTTC.

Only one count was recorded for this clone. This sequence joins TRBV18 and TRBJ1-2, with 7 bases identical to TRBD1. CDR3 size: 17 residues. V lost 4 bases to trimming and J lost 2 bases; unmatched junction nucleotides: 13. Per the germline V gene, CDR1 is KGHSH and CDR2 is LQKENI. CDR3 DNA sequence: TGTGCCAGCTCACAAGGGCAACCGGGACAGCAAAACTATGGCTACACCTTC. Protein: CASSQGQPGQQNYGYTF.

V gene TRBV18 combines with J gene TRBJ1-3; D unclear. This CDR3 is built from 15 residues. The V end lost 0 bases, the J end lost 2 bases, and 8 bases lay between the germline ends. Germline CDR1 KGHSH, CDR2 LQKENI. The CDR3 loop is CASSPPALPGNTIYF. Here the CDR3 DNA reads TGTGCCAGCTCACCACCCGCACTACCTGGAAACACCATATATTTT.

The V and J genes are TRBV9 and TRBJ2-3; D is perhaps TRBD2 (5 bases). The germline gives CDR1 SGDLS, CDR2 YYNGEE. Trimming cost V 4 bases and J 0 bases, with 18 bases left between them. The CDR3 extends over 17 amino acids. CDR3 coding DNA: TGTGCCAGCAGCTCATCAGGACTTCTCCTTAGCACAGATACGCAGTATTTT. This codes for CASSSSGLLLSTDTQYF.

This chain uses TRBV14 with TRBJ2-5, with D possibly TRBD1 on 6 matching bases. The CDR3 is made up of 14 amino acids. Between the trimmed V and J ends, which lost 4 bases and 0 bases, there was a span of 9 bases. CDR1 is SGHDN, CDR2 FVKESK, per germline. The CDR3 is CASSRRGNQETQYF. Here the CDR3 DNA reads TGTGCCAGCAGCCGTAGGGGGAACCAAGAGACCCAGTACTTC. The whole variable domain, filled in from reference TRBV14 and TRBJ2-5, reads EAGVTQFPSHSVIEKGQTVTLRCDPISGHDNLYWYRRVMGKEIKFLLHFVKESKQDESGMPNNRFLAERTGGTYSTLKVQPAELEDSGVYFCASSRRGNQETQYFGPGTRLLVL.

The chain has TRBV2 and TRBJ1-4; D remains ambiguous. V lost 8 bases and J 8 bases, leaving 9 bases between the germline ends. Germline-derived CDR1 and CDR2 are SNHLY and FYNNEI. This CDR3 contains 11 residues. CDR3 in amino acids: CASQTLEKLFF. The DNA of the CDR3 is TGTGCCAGCCAGACTTTGGAAAAACTGTTTTTT.

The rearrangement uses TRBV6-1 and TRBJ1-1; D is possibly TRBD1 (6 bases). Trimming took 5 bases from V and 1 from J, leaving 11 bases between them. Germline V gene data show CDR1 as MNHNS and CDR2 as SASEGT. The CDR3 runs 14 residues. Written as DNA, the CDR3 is TGTGCCAGCAGTTTGGGGGGCCAGAACACTGAAGCTTTCTTT. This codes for CASSLGGQNTEAFF.

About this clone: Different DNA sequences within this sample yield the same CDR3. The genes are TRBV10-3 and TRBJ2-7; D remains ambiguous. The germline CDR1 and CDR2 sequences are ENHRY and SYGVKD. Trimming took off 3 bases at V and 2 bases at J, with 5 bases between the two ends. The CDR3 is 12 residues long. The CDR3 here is CAISEIAYEQYF. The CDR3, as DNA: TGTGCCATCAGTGAAATAGCCTACGAGCAGTACTTC.

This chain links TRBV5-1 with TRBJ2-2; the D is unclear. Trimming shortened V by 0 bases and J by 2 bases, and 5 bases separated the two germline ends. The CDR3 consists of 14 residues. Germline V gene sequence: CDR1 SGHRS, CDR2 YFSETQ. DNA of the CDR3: TGCGCCAGCAGCTTGGCCGAAAACACCGGGGAGCTGTTTTTT. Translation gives CASSLAENTGELFF.